This TCR beta chain was sequenced for a study of T-cell memory formation after mild COVID-19. The wider study: Most TCR clusters belonged to a single donor.

Libraries for TCRalpha and TCRbeta carried sample barcodes and unique molecular identifiers via 5'RACE. MiXCR, applied by TCRdb to the 5' RACE reads, yields one record per CDR3 protein. The sample contains about 350,000 distinct CDR3 sequences, approximately 14% of which appear only once. Trimming took 1 base from V and 8 from J; bases not matched to a gene: 7. The CDR3 is 14 amino acids. The germline CDR1 and CDR2 sequences are LGHNA and YSLEER. The specimen was PBMCs or a T cell subset sorted from them (not recorded which). The clonotype originates from a man in his late teens or twenties who had mild COVID-19 (a few samples of this study predate the infection). Cell type and time point are not known. The rearrangement joins TRBV4-3 to TRBJ1-2; 7 bases match TRBD1. The CDR3 DNA is TGCGCCAGCAGCCAAGCTGCGACAGGGTTCGGCTACACCTTC. This codes for CASSQAATGFGYTF.